The T cell receptor beta chain described here comes from a study of cytomegalovirus exposure and HLA in healthy donors. Overall study: The study's early data release held 80 million to 95 million unique TCRs from HLA-typed donors. Study conclusions and caveats: TCR beta sequences reportedly predicted most subjects' HLA-A and HLA-B alleles accurately. An analysis was carried out later, and it reportedly showed fewer N-insertions in an Asian-associated ancestry cluster than the approximately 700-donor mean.

In the PCR, 60 Vbeta and 13 Jbeta primers were used. Produced via immunoSEQ multiplex PCR; TCRdb's table is partial and in-frame only. Altogether fewer than 250,000 clones are present, 65% to 75% being singletons, with the ten largest covering about 1.9%. CDR3 length equals 14 residues. The ends were cut back, 7 bases at V and 5 bases at J, with 14 bases in the middle. CDR1 and CDR2 (germline): LNHDA, SQIVND (reference sequence). Concerning this clone itself: Its antigen is not identified.

The sequence was obtained from a woman in her twenties or thirties in good health and CMV-seronegative. The specimen sequenced was PBMCs. The chain recombines TRBV19 with TRBJ2-2; possibly TRBD2 for D (6 bases). CDR3 sequence: CASILQAGTGELFF. CDR3 coding DNA: TGTGCCAGTATCCTACAGGCGGGAACCGGGGAGCTGTTTTTT. The variable domain in full, completed from reference TRBV19 and TRBJ2-2, reads DGGITQSPKYLFRKEGQNVTLSCEQNLNHDAMYWYRQDPGQGLRLIYYSQIVNDFQKGDIAEGYSVSREKKESFPLTVTSAQKNPTAFYLCASILQAGTGELFFGEGSRLTVL.